The 15 T cell receptor beta chains reported below all come from one sample, sequenced in a study of T cell responses to AZD1222 COVID-19 vaccine. The repertoire was sequenced with immunoSEQ multiplex PCR; TCRdb's copy has only in-frame clones and lacks some. Of some 110,000 clones in the sample, around 89% were seen once. The specimen was peripheral blood, collected 28 days after the second AZD1222 dose. These receptors all stem from an adult who received the AZD1222 COVID-19 vaccine.

By share of the sample, this clone is medium-sized. This chain joins TRBV5-6 and TRBJ1-1; a weak D match, TRBD1 (6 bases). V shed 3 bases and J shed 0 bases, with 12 bases lying between them. The CDR3 loop spans 15 amino acids. Germline V lookup: CDR1 SGHDT, CDR2 YYEEEE. CDR3 sequence (DNA): TGTGCCAGCAGCTGGGGGGGCAGTATGAACACTGAAGCTTTCTTT. This translates into CASSWGGSMNTEAFF.

The gene calls are TRBV11-3 and TRBJ2-2, with a weak D call TRBD1 (6 bases). The CDR3 length is 14 residues. Germline V gene sequence: CDR1 SGHNT, CDR2 YENEEA. The V end was cut by 3 bases, the J end by 1 base, with 6 bases between. CDR3 nucleotide sequence: TGTGCCAGCAGCTTGGGACAGAACACCGGGGAGCTGTTTTTT. Encoded protein: CASSLGQNTGELFF.

There are a few counts of this clone. This chain uses TRBV3-1 (or the pseudogene TRBV3-2) with TRBJ1-3; D remains ambiguous. Deletions cut 4 bases from V and 3 bases from J, with 25 bases between. The CDR3 loop spans 19 amino acids. In germline, CDR1 is LGHDT, CDR2 YNNKEL (reference sequence). CDR3 residues: CASSPVKLWAPGSGNTIYF. The CDR3 DNA reads TGTGCCAGCAGCCCAGTGAAACTCTGGGCCCCAGGCAGTGGAAACACCATATATTTT.

The chain recombines TRBV2 with TRBJ1-1; the D gene is possibly TRBD1 (5 bases). The CDR3 length is 13 residues. With 8 bases removed from V and 3 bases from J, the gap between germline ends came to 13 bases. Per the germline V gene, CDR1 is SNHLY and CDR2 is FYNNEI. The CDR3 sequence is CASGGDMDTEAFF. The CDR3 DNA sequence: TGTGCCAGCGGGGGGGATATGGACACTGAAGCTTTCTTT.

This clone was seen just once. The rearrangement joins TRBV9 to TRBJ2-4, with TRBD2 matching 8 bases. CDR1 and CDR2 (germline): SGDLS, YYNGEE. Trimming removed 0 bases from V and 7 bases from J; junction bases left unmatched: 12. There are 17 residues in the CDR3. CDR3: CASSVAGSGGPQNIQYF. The CDR3 DNA follows: TGTGCCAGCAGCGTAGCCGGGTCGGGAGGGCCCCAGAACATTCAGTACTTC. The whole variable domain, remainder taken from reference TRBV9 and TRBJ2-4, is DSGVTQTPKHLITATGQRVTLRCSPRSGDLSVYWYQQSLDQGLQFLIQYYNGEERAKGNILERFSAQQFPDLHSELNLSSLELGDSALYFCASSVAGSGGPQNIQYFGAGTRLSVL.

The V call is TRBV28, the J call TRBJ2-7; 12 bases line up with TRBD2. Germline V gene data show CDR1 as MDHEN and CDR2 as SYDVKM. The CDR3 runs to 15 residues. V was pared by 4 bases and J by 3 bases, with 4 bases of the junction left unmatched. The DNA for the CDR3 is TGTGCCAGCAGTTCCCCGGGACTAGCGGGCTACGAGCAGTACTTC. Amino acids: CASSSPGLAGYEQYF.

This chain connects TRBV3-1 (or the pseudogene TRBV3-2) to TRBJ2-5, with 10 positions matching TRBD1. The CDR3 sequence is 18 residues long. In germline, CDR1 is LGHDT, CDR2 YNNKEL (reference sequence). The ends lost 0 bases at V and 4 bases at J; junction bases unmatched: 11. CDR3 loop: CASSQEVPGTGDGETQYF. The CDR3 DNA sequence: TGTGCCAGCAGCCAAGAGGTACCCGGGACAGGGGATGGAGAGACCCAGTACTTC.

The chain has TRBV18 and TRBJ2-7; 9 bases line up with TRBD1. J lost 2 bases, V lost 5 bases, and 7 bases had no gene match. The CDR3 sequence is 15 residues long. CDR1 and CDR2 from the germline V gene are KGHSH and LQKENI. CDR3 coding DNA: TGTGCCAGCTCATCAACCGGGACAGGGCCCTACGAGCAGTACTTC. It encodes CASSSTGTGPYEQYF.

The V and J genes are TRBV30 and TRBJ2-3; possibly TRBD1 for D (6 bases). Germline CDR1 and CDR2: GTSNPN and SVGIG (reference sequence). CDR3 length: 14 amino acids. V shed 1 base and J shed 3 bases, with 11 bases lying between them. DNA of the CDR3: TGTGCCTGGAGTGGTGGGGGCGGGACAGATACGCAGTATTTT. Protein: CAWSGGGGTDTQYF. The whole variable domain, remainder taken from reference TRBV30 and TRBJ2-3, is SQTIHQWPATLVQPVGSPLSLECTVEGTSNPNLYWYRQAAGRGLQLLFYSVGIGQISSEVPQNLSASRPQDRQFILSSKKLLLSDSGFYLCAWSGGGGTDTQYFGPGTRLTVL.

V usage is TRBV12-5 and J usage is TRBJ2-7; 9 bases are shared with TRBD1. The CDR3 consists of 18 residues. The germline gives CDR1 LGHNT, CDR2 FRNRAP. V shed 3 bases, J shed 0 bases, and the junction held 12 bases outside the gene matches. The CDR3 is CASGFGELTGGASYEQYF. CDR3 nucleotides: TGTGCTAGTGGTTTTGGAGAACTGACAGGGGGGGCCTCCTACGAGCAGTACTTC.

The rearrangement uses TRBV19 and TRBJ1-1, with D possibly matching TRBD1 (5 bases). The length of the CDR3 is 14 residues. The V end lost 5 bases, the J end lost 0 bases, and 10 bases lay between the germline ends. CDR1 is LNHDA and CDR2 is SQIVND in the germline V gene (reference sequence). The DNA for the CDR3 is TGTGCCAGTAGTCGACAGCCTATGAACACTGAAGCTTTCTTT. Its translation is CASSRQPMNTEAFF. Combining the CDR3 with reference TRBV19 and TRBJ1-1 gives the whole variable domain DGGITQSPKYLFRKEGQNVTLSCEQNLNHDAMYWYRQDPGQGLRLIYYSQIVNDFQKGDIAEGYSVSREKKESFPLTVTSAQKNPTAFYLCASSRQPMNTEAFFGQGTRLTVV.

The J gene is TRBJ1-6, the V gene TRBV19; perhaps TRBD1 as D (5 bases). Germline V gene lookup returns CDR1 LNHDA and CDR2 SQIVND (reference sequence). The CDR3 covers 14 residues. The V end was cut by 1 base, the J end by 8 bases, with 9 bases between. CDR3: CASSIASRDSPLHF. The CDR3 nucleotides read TGTGCCAGTAGTATAGCTAGCAGGGATTCACCCCTCCACTTT.

The gene calls are TRBV7-9 and TRBJ1-2, with D maybe TRBD1 (5 bases). This CDR3 spans 14 amino acids. Trimming took off 6 bases at V and 0 bases at J, with 11 bases between the two ends. Per germline, CDR1 SEHNR and CDR2 FQNEAQ (reference sequence). CDR3 DNA sequence: TGTGCCAGCAGAGACGGAGGGGCTAACTATGGCTACACCTTC. Its protein is CASRDGGANYGYTF.

The gene calls are TRBV7-2 and TRBJ2-7; either TRBD1 or TRBD2 may supply D (8 bases each). Trimming took off 5 bases at V and 1 base at J, with 18 bases between the two ends. The CDR3 has 16 amino acids. Germline CDR1 reads SGHTA; CDR2 reads FQGNSA. As DNA, the CDR3 is TGTGCCAGCAGCCTCAGGGGGCGGGAGGCATCCTACGAGCAGTACTTC. This translates into CASSLRGREASYEQYF.

This clone was recorded a few times. The junction departs from germline at one end; a sequencing error may be responsible. The chain links TRBV11-3 to TRBJ1-2; the match to TRBD1 covers 7 bases. The CDR3 has 14 residues. The germline V gene has CDR1 SGHNT and CDR2 YENEEA. CDR3 region: CASSLELATGQAHF. The CDR3, as DNA: TGTGCCAGCAGCTTAGAGCTGGCAACAGGACAGGCGCACTTC. Combining the CDR3 with reference TRBV11-3 and TRBJ1-2 gives the whole variable domain EAGVVQSPRYKIIEKKQPVAFWCNPISGHNTLYWYLQNLGQGPELLIRYENEEAVDDSQLPKDRFSAERLKGVDSTLKIQPAELGDSAVYLCASSLELATGQAHFGSGTRLTVV.